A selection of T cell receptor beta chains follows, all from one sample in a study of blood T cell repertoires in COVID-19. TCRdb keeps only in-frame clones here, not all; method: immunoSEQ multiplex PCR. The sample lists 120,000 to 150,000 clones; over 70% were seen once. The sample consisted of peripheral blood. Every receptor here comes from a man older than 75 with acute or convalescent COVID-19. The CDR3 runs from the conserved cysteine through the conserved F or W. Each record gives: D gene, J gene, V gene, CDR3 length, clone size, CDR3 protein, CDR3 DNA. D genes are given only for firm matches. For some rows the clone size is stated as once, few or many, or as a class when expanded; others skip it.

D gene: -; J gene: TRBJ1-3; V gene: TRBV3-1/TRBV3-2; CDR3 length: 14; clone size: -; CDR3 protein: CASSPRIPGNTIYF; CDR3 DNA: TGTGCCAGCAGCCCGAGGATACCTGGAAACACCATATATTTT
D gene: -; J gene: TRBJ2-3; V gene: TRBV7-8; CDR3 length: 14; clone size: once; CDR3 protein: CASSLVGGTDTQYF; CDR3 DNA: TGTGCCAGCAGCTTAGTAGGGGGCACAGATACGCAGTATTTT
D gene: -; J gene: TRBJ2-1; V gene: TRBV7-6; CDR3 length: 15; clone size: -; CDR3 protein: CASSQGTSSYNEQFF; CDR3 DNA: TGTGCCAGCAGCCAGGGGACCAGCTCCTACAATGAGCAGTTCTTC
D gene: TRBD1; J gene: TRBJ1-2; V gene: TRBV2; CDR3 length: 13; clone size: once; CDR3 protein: CASRGTVSYGYTF; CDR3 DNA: TGTGCCAGCAGAGGGACAGTCTCCTATGGCTACACCTTC
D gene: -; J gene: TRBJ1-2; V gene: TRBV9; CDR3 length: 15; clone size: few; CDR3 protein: CASSVRAGVGGGYTF; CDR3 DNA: TGTGCCAGCAGCGTAAGGGCCGGAGTGGGGGGTGGCTACACCTTC
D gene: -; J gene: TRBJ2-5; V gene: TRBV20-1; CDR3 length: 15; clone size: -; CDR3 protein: CSASAIAPTQETQYF; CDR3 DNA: TGCAGTGCTAGTGCGATAGCCCCAACTCAAGAGACCCAGTACTTC
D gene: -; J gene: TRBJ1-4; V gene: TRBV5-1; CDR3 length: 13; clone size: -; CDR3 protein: CASSQYQGEKLFF; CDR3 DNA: TGCGCCAGCAGCCAATACCAGGGGGAAAAACTGTTTTTT
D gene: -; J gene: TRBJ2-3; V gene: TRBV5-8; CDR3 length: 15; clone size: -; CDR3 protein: CASSLAGVGRDTQYF; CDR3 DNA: TGTGCCAGCAGCTTGGCCGGGGTAGGGCGAGATACGCAGTATTTT
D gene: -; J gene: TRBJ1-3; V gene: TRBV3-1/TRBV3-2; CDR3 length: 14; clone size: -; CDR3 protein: CASSQGGSGNTIYF; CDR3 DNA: TGTGCCAGCAGCCAAGGAGGGTCCGGAAACACCATATATTTT
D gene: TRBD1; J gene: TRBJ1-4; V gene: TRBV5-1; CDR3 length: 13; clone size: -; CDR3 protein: CASSSGTDEKLFF; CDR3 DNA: TGCGCCAGCAGCTCCGGGACAGATGAAAAACTGTTTTTT
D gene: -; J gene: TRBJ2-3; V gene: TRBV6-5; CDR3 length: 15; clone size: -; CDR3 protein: CASQPSGTPPDTQYF; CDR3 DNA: TGTGCCAGCCAGCCTTCCGGGACTCCCCCGGATACGCAGTATTTT
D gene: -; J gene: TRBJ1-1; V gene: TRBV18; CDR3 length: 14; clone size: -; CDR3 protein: CASSATGGGTEAFF; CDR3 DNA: TGTGCCAGCTCCGCAACGGGGGGAGGCACTGAAGCTTTCTTT
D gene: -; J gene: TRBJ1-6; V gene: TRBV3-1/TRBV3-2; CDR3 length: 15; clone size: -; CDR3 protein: CASSQGTGYNSPLHF; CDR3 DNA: TGTGCCAGCAGTCAGGGGACGGGTTATAATTCACCCCTCCACTTT
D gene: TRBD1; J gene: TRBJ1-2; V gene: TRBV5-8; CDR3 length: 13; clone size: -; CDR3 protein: CASSLGQGRGYTF; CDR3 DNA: TGTGCCAGCAGCCTCGGACAGGGTCGTGGCTACACCTTC
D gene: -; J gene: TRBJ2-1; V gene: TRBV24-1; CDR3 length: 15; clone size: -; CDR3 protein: CATSDSERSYNEQFF; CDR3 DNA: TGTGCCACCAGTGATAGCGAGCGTTCCTACAATGAGCAGTTCTTC
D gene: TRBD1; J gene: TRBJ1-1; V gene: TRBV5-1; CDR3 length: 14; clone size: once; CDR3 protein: CASSPQGGVVEAFF; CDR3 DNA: TGCGCCAGCAGCCCACAGGGGGGGGTAGTTGAAGCTTTCTTT
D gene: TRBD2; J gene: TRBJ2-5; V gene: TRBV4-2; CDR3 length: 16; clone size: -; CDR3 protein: CASSQFSGGARETQYF; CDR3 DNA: TGTGCCAGCAGCCAATTTAGCGGGGGGGCTCGGGAGACCCAGTACTTC
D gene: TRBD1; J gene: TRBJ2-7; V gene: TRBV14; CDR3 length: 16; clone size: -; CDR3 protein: CASSQGGQGSTYEQYF; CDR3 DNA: TGTGCCAGCAGCCAGGGCGGACAGGGGAGTACCTACGAGCAGTACTTC
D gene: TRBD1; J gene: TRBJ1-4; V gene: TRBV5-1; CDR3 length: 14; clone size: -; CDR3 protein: CASSWGQGDEKLFF; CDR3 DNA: TGCGCCAGCAGCTGGGGACAGGGTGATGAAAAACTGTTTTTT
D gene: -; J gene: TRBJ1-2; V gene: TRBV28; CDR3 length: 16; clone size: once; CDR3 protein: CASSSSPGGRGYGYTF; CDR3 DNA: TGTGCCAGCAGTTCCTCCCCAGGCGGGCGCGGCTATGGCTACACCTTC